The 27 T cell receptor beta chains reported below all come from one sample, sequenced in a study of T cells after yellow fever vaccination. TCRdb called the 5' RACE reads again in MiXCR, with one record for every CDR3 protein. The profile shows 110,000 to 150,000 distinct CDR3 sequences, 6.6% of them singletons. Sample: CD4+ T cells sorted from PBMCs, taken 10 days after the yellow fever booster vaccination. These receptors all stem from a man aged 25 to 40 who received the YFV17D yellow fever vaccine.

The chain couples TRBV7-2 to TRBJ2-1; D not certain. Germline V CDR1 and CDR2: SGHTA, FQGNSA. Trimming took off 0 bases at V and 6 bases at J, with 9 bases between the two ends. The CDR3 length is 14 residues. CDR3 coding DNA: TGTGCCAGCAGCTTAGCGCCAGCCGTCAATGAGCAGTTCTTC. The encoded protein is CASSLAPAVNEQFF. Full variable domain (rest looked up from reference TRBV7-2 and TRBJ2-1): GAGVSQSPSNKVTEKGKDVELRCDPISGHTALYWYRQSLGQGLEFLIYFQGNSAPDKSGLPSDRFSAERTGGSVSTLTIQRTQQEDSAVYLCASSLAPAVNEQFFGPGTRLTVL.

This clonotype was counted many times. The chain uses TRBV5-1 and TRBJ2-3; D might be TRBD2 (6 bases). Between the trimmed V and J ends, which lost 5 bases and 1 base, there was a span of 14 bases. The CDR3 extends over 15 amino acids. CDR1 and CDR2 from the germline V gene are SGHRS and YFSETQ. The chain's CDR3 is CASRALAIRTDTQYF. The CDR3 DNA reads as TGCGCCAGCAGAGCTCTAGCGATACGCACAGATACGCAGTATTTT.

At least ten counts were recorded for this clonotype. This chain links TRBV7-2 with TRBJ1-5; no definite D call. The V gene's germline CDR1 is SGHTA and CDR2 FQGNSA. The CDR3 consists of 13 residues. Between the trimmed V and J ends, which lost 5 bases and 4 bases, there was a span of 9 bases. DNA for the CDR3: TGTGCCAGCAGCCTAATCGTGAATCAGCCCCAGCATTTT. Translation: CASSLIVNQPQHF.

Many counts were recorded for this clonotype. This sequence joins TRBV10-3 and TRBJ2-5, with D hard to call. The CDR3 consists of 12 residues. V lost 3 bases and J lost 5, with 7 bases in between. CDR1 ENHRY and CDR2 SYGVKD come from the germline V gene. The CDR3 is CAISEGSETQYF. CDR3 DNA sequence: TGTGCCATCAGTGAAGGATCCGAGACCCAGTACTTC.

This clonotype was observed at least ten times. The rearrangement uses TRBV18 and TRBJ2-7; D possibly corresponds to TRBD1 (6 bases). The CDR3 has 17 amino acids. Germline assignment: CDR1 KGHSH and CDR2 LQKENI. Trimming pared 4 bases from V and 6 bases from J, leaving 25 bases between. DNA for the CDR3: TGTGCCAGCTCACACCCGTCTGGGGGCCTATATCTTTGCGAGCAGTACTTC. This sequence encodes CASSHPSGGLYLCEQYF.

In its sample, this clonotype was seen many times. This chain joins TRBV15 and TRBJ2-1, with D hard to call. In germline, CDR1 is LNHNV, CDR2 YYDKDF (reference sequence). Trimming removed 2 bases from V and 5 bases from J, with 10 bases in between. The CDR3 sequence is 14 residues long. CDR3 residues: CATSRLDGNNEQFF. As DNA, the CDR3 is TGTGCCACCAGCAGATTGGACGGCAACAATGAGCAGTTCTTC.

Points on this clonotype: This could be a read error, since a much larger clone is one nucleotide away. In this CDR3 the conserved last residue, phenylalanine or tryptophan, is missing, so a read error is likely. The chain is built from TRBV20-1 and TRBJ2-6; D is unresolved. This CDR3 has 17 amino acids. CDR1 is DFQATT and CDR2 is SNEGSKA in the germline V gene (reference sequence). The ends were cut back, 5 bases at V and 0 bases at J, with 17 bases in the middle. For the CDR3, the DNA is TGCAGTGCTCTACTCGGGCAACTCTCCTCTGGGGCCAACGTCCTGACTCTC. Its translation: CSALLGQLSSGANVLTL.

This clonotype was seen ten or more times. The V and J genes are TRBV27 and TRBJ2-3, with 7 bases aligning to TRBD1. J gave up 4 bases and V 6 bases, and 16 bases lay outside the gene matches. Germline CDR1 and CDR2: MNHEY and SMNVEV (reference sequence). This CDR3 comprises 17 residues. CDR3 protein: CASRPSRTGAVSDTQYF. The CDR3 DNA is TGTGCCAGCAGACCCTCGCGCACAGGGGCCGTCTCAGATACGCAGTATTTT.

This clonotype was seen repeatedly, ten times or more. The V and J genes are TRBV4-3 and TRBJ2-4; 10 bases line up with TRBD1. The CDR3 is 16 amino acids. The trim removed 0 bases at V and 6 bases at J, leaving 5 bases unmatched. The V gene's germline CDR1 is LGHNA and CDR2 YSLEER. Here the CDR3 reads CASSQDSGQGRNIQYF. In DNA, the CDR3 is TGCGCCAGCAGCCAAGACTCGGGACAGGGGAGAAACATTCAGTACTTC.

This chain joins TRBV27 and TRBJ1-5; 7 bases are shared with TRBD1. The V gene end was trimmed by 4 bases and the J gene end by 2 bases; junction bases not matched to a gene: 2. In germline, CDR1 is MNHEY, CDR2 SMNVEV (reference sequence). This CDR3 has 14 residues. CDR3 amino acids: CASSSQGGNQPQHF. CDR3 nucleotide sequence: TGTGCCAGCAGTTCCCAGGGGGGCAATCAGCCCCAGCATTTT.

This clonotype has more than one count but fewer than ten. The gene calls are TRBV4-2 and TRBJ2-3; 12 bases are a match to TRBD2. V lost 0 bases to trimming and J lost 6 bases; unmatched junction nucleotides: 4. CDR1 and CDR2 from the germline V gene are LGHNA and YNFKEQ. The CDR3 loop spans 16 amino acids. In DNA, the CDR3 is TGTGCCAGCAGCCAAGATTTTCTAGCGGGAGGGGATACGCAGTATTTT. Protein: CASSQDFLAGGDTQYF.

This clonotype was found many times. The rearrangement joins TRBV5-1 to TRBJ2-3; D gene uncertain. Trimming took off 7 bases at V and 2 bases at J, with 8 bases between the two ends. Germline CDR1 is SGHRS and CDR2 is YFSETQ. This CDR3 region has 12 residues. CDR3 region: CASAFLTDTQYF. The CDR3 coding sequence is TGCGCCAGCGCGTTTCTCACAGATACGCAGTATTTT.

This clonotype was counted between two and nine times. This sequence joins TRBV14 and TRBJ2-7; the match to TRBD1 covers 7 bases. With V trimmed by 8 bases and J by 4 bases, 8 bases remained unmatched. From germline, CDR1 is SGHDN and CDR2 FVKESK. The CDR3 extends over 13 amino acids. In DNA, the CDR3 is TGTGCCAGCGCGACAGGGATGGGTTACGAGCAGTACTTC. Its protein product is CASATGMGYEQYF.

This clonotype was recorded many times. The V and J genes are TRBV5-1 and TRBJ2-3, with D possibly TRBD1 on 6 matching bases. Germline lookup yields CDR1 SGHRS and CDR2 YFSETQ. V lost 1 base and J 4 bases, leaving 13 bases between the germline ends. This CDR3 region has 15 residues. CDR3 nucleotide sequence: TGCGCCAGCAGCTTGTCAGGGGTTGGTGCAGATACGCAGTATTTT. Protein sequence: CASSLSGVGADTQYF.

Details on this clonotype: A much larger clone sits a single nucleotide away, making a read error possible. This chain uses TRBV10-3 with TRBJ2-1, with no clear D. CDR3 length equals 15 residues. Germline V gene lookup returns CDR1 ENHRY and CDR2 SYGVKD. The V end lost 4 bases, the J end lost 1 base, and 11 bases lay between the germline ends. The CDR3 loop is CAISADLRSYNEQFF. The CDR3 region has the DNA TGTGCCATCAGTGCGGACCTCCGGTCCTACAATGAGCAGTTCTTC.

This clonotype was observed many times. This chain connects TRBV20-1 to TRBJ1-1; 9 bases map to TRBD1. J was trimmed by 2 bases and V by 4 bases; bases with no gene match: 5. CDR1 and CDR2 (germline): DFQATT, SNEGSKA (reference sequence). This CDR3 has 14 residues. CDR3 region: CSATRTGDNTEAFF. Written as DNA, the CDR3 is TGCAGTGCTACAAGGACAGGGGACAACACTGAAGCTTTCTTT.

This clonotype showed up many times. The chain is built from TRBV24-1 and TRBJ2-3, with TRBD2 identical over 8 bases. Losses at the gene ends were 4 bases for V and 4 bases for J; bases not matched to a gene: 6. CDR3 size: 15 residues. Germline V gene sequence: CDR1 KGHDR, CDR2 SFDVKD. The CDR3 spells CATSDRGLAADTQYF. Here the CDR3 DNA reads TGTGCCACCAGTGACCGAGGACTAGCTGCAGATACGCAGTATTTT.

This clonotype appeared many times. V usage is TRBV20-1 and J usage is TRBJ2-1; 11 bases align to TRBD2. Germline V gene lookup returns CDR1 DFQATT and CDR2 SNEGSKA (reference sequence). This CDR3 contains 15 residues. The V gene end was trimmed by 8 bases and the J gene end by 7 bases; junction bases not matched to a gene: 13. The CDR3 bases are TGCAGTCCGCGCCCCACTAGCGGGAGTGAGAATGAGCAGTTCTTC. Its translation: CSPRPTSGSENEQFF.

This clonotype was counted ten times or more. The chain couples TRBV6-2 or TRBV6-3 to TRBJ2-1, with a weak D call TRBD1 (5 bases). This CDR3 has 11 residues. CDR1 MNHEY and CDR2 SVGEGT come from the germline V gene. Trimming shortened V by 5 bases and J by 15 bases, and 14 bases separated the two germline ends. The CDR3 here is CASSQGGIRFF. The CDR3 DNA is TGTGCCAGCAGTCAGGGTGGAATTAGGTTCTTC.

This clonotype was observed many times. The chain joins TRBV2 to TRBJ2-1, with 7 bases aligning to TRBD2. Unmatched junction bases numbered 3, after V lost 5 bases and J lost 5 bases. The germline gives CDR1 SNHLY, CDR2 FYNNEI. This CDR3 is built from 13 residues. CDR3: CASSRGGDNEQFF. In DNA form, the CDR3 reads TGTGCCAGCAGTCGGGGAGGGGACAATGAGCAGTTCTTC.

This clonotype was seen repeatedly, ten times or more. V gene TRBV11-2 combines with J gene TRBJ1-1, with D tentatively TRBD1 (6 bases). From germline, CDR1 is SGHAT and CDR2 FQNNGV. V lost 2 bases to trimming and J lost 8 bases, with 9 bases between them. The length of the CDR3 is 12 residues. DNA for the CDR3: TGTGCCAGCAGCTTAATCGGGACAGAAGCTTTCTTT. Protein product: CASSLIGTEAFF.

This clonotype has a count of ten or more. The CDR3 DNA sequence: TGTGCCAGCAGTACTAGCGGGGCCATCTCCTACGAGCAGTACTTC. Translating it yields CASSTSGAISYEQYF. The chain links TRBV12-3 or TRBV12-4 to TRBJ2-7; 10 nucleotides align to TRBD2. CDR3 length: 15 amino acids. The ends lost 5 bases at V and 0 bases at J; junction bases unmatched: 4.

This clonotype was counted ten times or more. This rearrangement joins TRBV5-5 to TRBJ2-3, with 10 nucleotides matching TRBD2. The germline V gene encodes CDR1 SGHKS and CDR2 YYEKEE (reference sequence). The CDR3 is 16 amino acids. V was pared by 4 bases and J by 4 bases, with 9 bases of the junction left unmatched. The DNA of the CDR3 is TGTGCCAGCAGCATGTCTAGCGGGAGATGGGCAGATACGCAGTATTTT. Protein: CASSMSSGRWADTQYF. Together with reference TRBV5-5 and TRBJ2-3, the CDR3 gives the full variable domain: DAGVTQSPTHLIKTRGQQVTLRCSPISGHKSVSWYQQVLGQGPQFIFQYYEKEERGRGNFPDRFSARQFPNYSSELNVNALLLGDSALYLCASSMSSGRWADTQYFGPGTRLTVL.

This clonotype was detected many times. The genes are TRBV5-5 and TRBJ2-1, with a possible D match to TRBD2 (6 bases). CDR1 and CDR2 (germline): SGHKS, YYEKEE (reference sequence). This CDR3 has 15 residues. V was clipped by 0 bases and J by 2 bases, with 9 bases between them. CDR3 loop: CASSLEGLTYNEQFF. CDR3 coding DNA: TGTGCCAGCAGCTTGGAGGGACTTACCTACAATGAGCAGTTCTTC.

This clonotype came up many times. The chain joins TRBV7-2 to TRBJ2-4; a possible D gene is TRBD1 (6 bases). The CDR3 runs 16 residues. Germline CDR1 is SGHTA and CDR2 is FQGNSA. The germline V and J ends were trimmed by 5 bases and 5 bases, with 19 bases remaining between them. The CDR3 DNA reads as TGTGCCAGCAGCAATCACAGGGCGGGCTATCAAAACATTCAGTACTTC. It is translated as CASSNHRAGYQNIQYF.

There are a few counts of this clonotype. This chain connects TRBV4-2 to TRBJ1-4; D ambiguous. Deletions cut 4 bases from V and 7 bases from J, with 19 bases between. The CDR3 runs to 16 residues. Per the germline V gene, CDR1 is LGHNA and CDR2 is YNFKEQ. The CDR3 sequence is CASSPGPGPGGEKLFF. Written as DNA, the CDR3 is TGTGCCAGCAGCCCCGGGCCCGGCCCGGGCGGTGAAAAACTGTTTTTT.

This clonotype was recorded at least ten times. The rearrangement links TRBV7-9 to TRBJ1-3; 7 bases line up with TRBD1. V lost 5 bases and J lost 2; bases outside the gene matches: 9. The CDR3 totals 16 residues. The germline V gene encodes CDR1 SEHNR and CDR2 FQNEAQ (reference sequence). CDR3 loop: CASSATWTGPGNTIYF. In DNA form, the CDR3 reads TGTGCCAGCAGCGCCACCTGGACAGGTCCTGGAAACACCATATATTTT.